This T cell receptor beta chain is from a study of shared clonotypes between healthy human individuals. Study summary: The cohort comprised a couple of women and a few men. Their ages spanned 18 to 49 years.

Terminally differentiated effector memory CD45RA+ cells were left out of the naive CD8 fraction, which was CD45RO-negative and positively selected for CCR7. Of note for this clone: Its antigen is unidentified.

The CDR3 contains 16 residues. Germline CDR1 reads SQVTM; CDR2 reads ANQGSEA. Overall study results and limits: Since donors were few, the genetic and exposure-history diversity represented was limited. Between several donors, naive CD4 clonotypes were shared at a level of about 5.3%.

Data came from immunoSEQ multiplex PCR; TCRdb stores just in-frame clones and leaves some out. The sample lists around 2,000,000 clones; approximately 95% were seen once. The clonotype was recovered from a man aged 18 to 30 in good health. The gene calls are TRBV29-1 and TRBJ2-2; 13 nucleotides align to TRBD2. The sample was naive CD8+ T cells sorted from blood. CDR3 DNA sequence: TGCTCGGTTGAAGGACTAGCGGGAGTTAACACCGGGGAGCTGTTTTTT. As protein: CSVEGLAGVNTGELFF.